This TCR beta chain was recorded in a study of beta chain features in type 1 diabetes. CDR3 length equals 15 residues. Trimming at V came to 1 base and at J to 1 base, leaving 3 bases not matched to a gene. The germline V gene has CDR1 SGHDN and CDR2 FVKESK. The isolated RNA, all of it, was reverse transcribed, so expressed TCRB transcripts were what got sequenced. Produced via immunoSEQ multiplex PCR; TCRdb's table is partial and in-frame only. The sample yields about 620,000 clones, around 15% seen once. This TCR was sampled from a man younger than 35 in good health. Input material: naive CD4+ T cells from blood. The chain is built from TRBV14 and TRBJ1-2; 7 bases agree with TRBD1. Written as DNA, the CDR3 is TGTGCCAGCAGCCAAGGGTACAGGGGTAACTATGGCTACACCTTC. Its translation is CASSQGYRGNYGYTF.